A selection of T cell receptor beta chains follows, all from one sample in a study of blood T cell repertoires in COVID-19. The method was immunoSEQ multiplex PCR; TCRdb's version includes in-frame clones alone and lacks a portion of them. Counted here are 140,000 to 150,000 clones, about four fifths occurring once; the ten biggest clones make up around 8.8%. The sample taken for sequencing was peripheral blood. The receptor source for this set is a human donor in a cohort sampled during active COVID-19. Each CDR3 is given with its conserved first and last residue. A D gene is named only where the DNA matches it firmly. A clone size is listed for some rows: how often the clone was seen (once, few, many), or a class if it is expanded.

size	V	J	D	CDR3	DNA
-	TRBV3-1/TRBV3-2	TRBJ2-7	-	CASSQGPGSYEQYF	TGTGCCAGCAGCCAAGGACCGGGCTCCTACGAGCAGTACTTC
-	TRBV4-3	TRBJ2-5	-	CASSQDRETQYF	TGCGCCAGCAGCCAAGATAGAGAGACCCAGTACTTC
-	TRBV7-9	TRBJ2-2	-	CAIQVGDTGELFF	TGTGCTATTCAGGTCGGGGACACCGGGGAGCTGTTTTTT
-	TRBV19	TRBJ2-7	TRBD1	CASSMGGTGRNSYEQYF	TGTGCCAGTAGTATGGGGGGGACAGGGAGGAACTCCTACGAGCAGTACTTC
-	TRBV5-1	TRBJ1-6	TRBD1	CASSPGQSNSPLHF	TGCGCCAGCAGCCCGGGACAGAGTAATTCACCCCTCCACTTT
-	TRBV6-6	TRBJ2-7	-	CASSHTRHKQGVHYEQYF	TGTGCCAGCAGTCACACGAGACACAAACAGGGAGTTCACTACGAGCAGTACTTC
-	TRBV2	TRBJ2-7	TRBD2	CASQLAVYEQYF	TGTGCCAGCCAACTAGCGGTCTACGAGCAGTACTTC
-	TRBV5-4	TRBJ1-6	-	CASSLAGTSYNSPLHF	TGTGCCAGCAGCTTAGCTGGGACTTCCTATAATTCACCCCTCCACTTT
-	TRBV5-1	TRBJ2-7	TRBD2	CASSLGAGGRYEQYF	TGCGCCAGCAGCCTGGGGGCGGGAGGGCGCTACGAGCAGTACTTC
-	TRBV28	TRBJ1-4	-	CASRRAGGTNEKLFF	TGTGCCAGCAGAAGGGCGGGCGGAACTAATGAAAAACTGTTTTTT
-	TRBV29-1	TRBJ1-2	-	CSVGTGGAGGYTF	TGCAGCGTTGGTACAGGAGGGGCCGGCGGCTACACCTTC
-	TRBV24-1	TRBJ2-7	TRBD2	CATSDPSGRDSYEQYF	TGTGCCACCAGTGACCCTAGCGGGAGGGATTCCTACGAGCAGTACTTC
-	TRBV19	TRBJ2-7	TRBD1	CASSLGQGGDEQYF	TGTGCCAGTAGTCTTGGACAGGGGGGGGACGAGCAGTACTTC
once	TRBV9	TRBJ2-6	TRBD2	CASSIDSGTGGANVLTF	TGTGCCAGCAGCATAGATAGCGGGACTGGTGGGGCCAACGTCCTGACTTTC
few	TRBV28	TRBJ1-5	-	CASRSTVSQPQHF	TGTGCCAGCAGATCGACAGTTTCGCAGCCCCAGCATTTT
-	TRBV24-1	TRBJ1-2	TRBD1	CATSEPGQGFYGYTF	TGTGCCACCAGTGAACCGGGACAGGGATTCTATGGCTACACCTTC
-	TRBV9	TRBJ1-6	-	CASSDGIQNSPLHF	TGTGCCAGCAGCGACGGGATCCAAAATTCACCCCTCCACTTT
-	TRBV12-3/TRBV12-4	TRBJ1-4	TRBD1	CASGTGNEKLFF	TGTGCCAGTGGGACAGGGAATGAAAAACTGTTTTTT
-	TRBV6-2/TRBV6-3	TRBJ2-5	-	CASSDYTSAETQYF	TGTGCCAGCAGTGACTATACCAGCGCAGAGACCCAGTACTTC
-	TRBV4-2	TRBJ1-3	TRBD1	CASSQADRASGNTIYF	TGTGCCAGCAGCCAAGCAGACAGGGCCTCTGGAAACACCATATATTTT
few	TRBV5-4	TRBJ2-5	-	CASSSGGYPQETQYF	TGTGCCAGCAGTTCGGGTGGCTACCCTCAGGAGACCCAGTACTTC
-	TRBV19	TRBJ2-1	TRBD1	CASRERPGTGSYNEQFF	TGTGCCAGTAGAGAGAGACCCGGGACAGGGTCCTACAATGAGCAGTTCTTC
-	TRBV7-3	TRBJ2-1	TRBD2	CASSPSSGSRHEQFF	TGTGCCAGCAGCCCCTCTAGCGGGAGTAGGCATGAGCAGTTCTTC
-	TRBV13	TRBJ2-5	TRBD2	CARTSEGGPGETQYF	TGTGCCAGAACTAGTGAGGGAGGGCCCGGGGAGACCCAGTACTTC
-	TRBV7-9	TRBJ1-1	-	CASSKVGGRPTIDSEAFF	TGTGCCAGCAGCAAAGTTGGGGGCAGACCAACCATAGACTCTGAAGCTTTCTTT
-	TRBV15	TRBJ1-5	-	CATSRPDRRSQPQHF	TGTGCCACCAGCAGACCGGACAGAAGGAGTCAGCCCCAGCATTTT
-	TRBV6-2/TRBV6-3	TRBJ2-7	-	CASSYTGYEQYF	TGTGCCAGCAGTTATACAGGCTACGAGCAGTACTTC
-	TRBV5-6	TRBJ2-7	-	CASRDRLGAEQYF	TGTGCCAGCAGAGACCGACTGGGGGCCGAGCAGTACTTC
-	TRBV4-1	TRBJ1-2	-	CASSHTDRPSGGYTF	TGCGCCAGCAGCCACACGGACCGTCCTTCAGGGGGCTACACCTTC
-	TRBV7-2	TRBJ2-3	TRBD2	CASSPKGLAGLTDTQYF	TGTGCCAGCAGCCCTAAAGGACTAGCGGGGCTCACAGATACGCAGTATTTT
-	TRBV6-5	TRBJ1-6	TRBD1	CASRDRLDSPLHF	TGTGCCAGCAGGGACAGGCTGGATTCACCCCTCCACTTT
-	TRBV2	TRBJ2-7	-	CASWGLADYEQYF	TGTGCCAGCTGGGGGCTAGCGGACTACGAGCAGTACTTC
few	TRBV28	TRBJ1-1	TRBD1	CASTLRTGGLNTEAFF	TGTGCCAGCACCTTGCGGACAGGGGGCTTGAACACTGAAGCTTTCTTT
-	TRBV7-9	TRBJ2-7	-	CASSLAMDTQQYF	TGTGCCAGCAGCTTAGCGATGGACACCCAGCAGTACTTC
-	TRBV15	TRBJ1-1	-	CATSPHRSQTAEAFF	TGTGCCACCAGCCCACACAGGAGCCAAACCGCCGAAGCTTTCTTT
-	TRBV9	TRBJ2-7	-	CASSVGGGVGYGQYF	TGTGCCAGCAGCGTAGGAGGCGGGGTGGGGTATGGGCAGTACTTC
-	TRBV7-2	TRBJ1-6	-	CASSLVALAGSPLHF	TGTGCCAGCAGCTTAGTTGCCTTGGCGGGTTCACCCCTCCACTTT
once	TRBV11-2	TRBJ2-3	TRBD2	CASSSGTSGGTDTQYF	TGTGCCAGCAGCTCCGGGACTAGCGGGGGTACAGATACGCAGTATTTT
once	TRBV10-3	TRBJ2-3	TRBD2	CAISPGLAGRTDTQYF	TGTGCCATCAGTCCAGGACTAGCGGGACGCACAGATACGCAGTATTTT
-	TRBV18	TRBJ2-7	-	CASSPEQASYEQYF	TGTGCCAGCTCACCCGAGCAAGCATCCTACGAGCAGTACTTC
few	TRBV18	TRBJ1-6	-	CASSPSEGSPLHF	TGTGCCAGCTCACCCAGTGAGGGATCACCCCTCCACTTT
-	TRBV3-1/TRBV3-2	TRBJ2-7	-	CASSQEGQGQNYEQYF	TGTGCCAGCAGCCAAGAGGGGCAGGGGCAAAACTACGAGCAGTACTTC
few	TRBV28	TRBJ1-1	TRBD1	CAIERDREAFF	TGTGCCATCGAAAGGGACAGGGAAGCTTTCTTT
-	TRBV7-3	TRBJ2-7	TRBD2	CASSFLPTSGTYEQYF	TGTGCCAGCAGCTTCTTGCCTACTAGCGGGACCTACGAGCAGTACTTC
-	TRBV7-3	TRBJ2-1	TRBD2	CASSKGLAGSNEQFF	TGTGCCAGCAGCAAGGGACTAGCGGGCTCCAATGAGCAGTTCTTC
-	TRBV6-5	TRBJ2-1	TRBD1	CASSYSRQGTGNEQFF	TGTGCCAGCAGTTACTCGAGACAGGGAACAGGCAATGAGCAGTTCTTC
-	TRBV28	TRBJ2-7	TRBD2	CASSGLAGSLHEQYF	TGTGCCAGCAGTGGACTAGCGGGATCGTTACACGAGCAGTACTTC
-	TRBV15	TRBJ2-5	-	CATSRQGFGETQYF	TGTGCCACCAGCAGACAGGGGTTTGGAGAGACCCAGTACTTC